The text below deals with one T cell receptor beta chain. The antigen is unknown. The primer mix had 60 Vbeta and 13 Jbeta primers. As handled by the study authors: Among the unique TCR beta chains that a later analysis counted, around 82 million in all, about 11 million were shared. TCRdb's copy holds only in-frame clones and misses some; the assay was immunoSEQ multiplex PCR. The D gene and trimming were derived from the DNA, and the V and J assignments and clone size from that table. The data contain about 110,000 clones, 65% to 90% of them seen just once; the ten biggest clones take up 2.2%. Looked up from germline, CDR1 is MNHEY and CDR2 is SVGAGI. The CDR3 has 12 amino acids. Trimming cost V 6 bases and J 13 bases; bases outside gene matches: 9. These data come from a study of cytomegalovirus exposure and HLA in healthy donors. Study-wide points: Evidence from a later analysis indicated that most CMV-associated TCR beta chains looked HLA-restricted. According to the study, around 180 TCR beta chains were cytomegalovirus-associated.

The receptor was isolated from a young woman in good health and CMV-seronegative. Specimen: PBMCs. The rearrangement joins TRBV6-5 to TRBJ2-1; 7 nucleotides align to TRBD1. CDR3 sequence: CASSRKTGSQFF. For the CDR3, the DNA is TGTGCCAGCAGCCGAAAGACAGGGTCTCAGTTCTTC.